A selection of T cell receptor beta chains follows, all from one sample in a study of shared clonotypes between healthy human individuals. Only in-frame clones appear in the TCRdb table, and some are missing; sequencing was by immunoSEQ multiplex PCR. This table has around 2.3 million clones, 90% to 96% appearing once. Sequenced: naive CD4+ T cells sorted from blood. The receptors here all came from a man aged 18 to 30 in good health. CDR3s leave out the opening cysteine and the closing phenylalanine or tryptophan. Where a row states a size, it is once, few, many or the class of an expanded clone; other rows omit it.

j_gene: TRBJ2-2; len: 13; abundance: once; v_gene: TRBV2; CDR3aa: ASSEDGGGTGELF
j_gene: TRBJ1-6; len: 13; abundance: .; v_gene: TRBV18; CDR3aa: ASSPWANYNSPLH
j_gene: TRBJ1-1; len: 14; abundance: once; v_gene: TRBV6-5; CDR3aa: ASRYRDRGSVTEAF
j_gene: TRBJ2-2; len: 14; abundance: .; v_gene: TRBV7-2; CDR3aa: ASSLEGDRLNGELF
j_gene: TRBJ2-2; len: 17; abundance: once; v_gene: TRBV27; CDR3aa: ARGTPLASAGPNTGELF
j_gene: TRBJ1-3; len: 14; abundance: .; v_gene: TRBV15; CDR3aa: ATSSMISYSGNTIY
j_gene: TRBJ2-2; len: 12; abundance: .; v_gene: TRBV30; CDR3aa: AWSGELVTGELF
j_gene: TRBJ2-7; len: 14; abundance: .; v_gene: TRBV4-1; CDR3aa: ASSQGGGLGTYEQY
j_gene: TRBJ2-7; len: 14; abundance: .; v_gene: TRBV4-1; CDR3aa: ASSPALAGGPYEQY
j_gene: TRBJ2-2; len: 14; abundance: .; v_gene: TRBV7-2; CDR3aa: ASSYTGTRMPGELF
j_gene: TRBJ1-6; len: 14; abundance: .; v_gene: TRBV2; CDR3aa: ASSDNPRPGTSPLH
j_gene: TRBJ2-3; len: 15; abundance: .; v_gene: TRBV9; CDR3aa: ASSVETSGYRTDTQY
j_gene: TRBJ2-7; len: 13; abundance: .; v_gene: TRBV18; CDR3aa: ASSPRLAGSYEQY
j_gene: TRBJ2-3; len: 10; abundance: .; v_gene: TRBV11-2; CDR3aa: ASSLTTDTQY
j_gene: TRBJ2-7; len: 12; abundance: .; v_gene: TRBV11-3; CDR3aa: ASSRDRSSYEQY
j_gene: TRBJ1-2; len: 14; abundance: .; v_gene: TRBV5-4; CDR3aa: ASSGDGTGYNYGYT
j_gene: TRBJ1-1; len: 13; abundance: .; v_gene: TRBV14; CDR3aa: ASSLRTAKNTEAF
j_gene: TRBJ1-2; len: 11; abundance: few; v_gene: TRBV6-5; CDR3aa: ASRREGPGGYT
j_gene: TRBJ2-2; len: 13; abundance: .; v_gene: TRBV7-7; CDR3aa: ASSLRGLNTGELF
j_gene: TRBJ2-1; len: 14; abundance: .; v_gene: TRBV29-1; CDR3aa: SVPGTSGVSYNEQF
j_gene: TRBJ1-1; len: 10; abundance: .; v_gene: TRBV29-1; CDR3aa: SVEAGRTEAF
j_gene: TRBJ1-1; len: 11; abundance: .; v_gene: TRBV18; CDR3aa: ASSFQGNTEAF
j_gene: TRBJ2-3; len: 12; abundance: once; v_gene: TRBV21-1; CDR3aa: ASSRDRSTDTQY
j_gene: TRBJ1-5; len: 11; abundance: once; v_gene: TRBV6-1; CDR3aa: ASRPQEVQPQH
j_gene: TRBJ1-1; len: 11; abundance: .; v_gene: TRBV29-1; CDR3aa: SGRGTGNTEAF
j_gene: TRBJ2-7; len: 12; abundance: few; v_gene: TRBV29-1; CDR3aa: SVVAGGLLDEQY
j_gene: TRBJ2-7; len: 14; abundance: .; v_gene: TRBV5-1; CDR3aa: ASSLGLAQYSYEQY
j_gene: TRBJ2-3; len: 11; abundance: .; v_gene: TRBV19; CDR3aa: ASTGGATDTQY
j_gene: .; len: 10; abundance: .; v_gene: TRBV2; CDR3aa: ASRGQLYEQY
j_gene: TRBJ1-1; len: 11; abundance: .; v_gene: TRBV2; CDR3aa: ASSAQGWTEAF
j_gene: TRBJ1-4; len: 11; abundance: .; v_gene: TRBV10-3; CDR3aa: AISPDGTEKLF
j_gene: TRBJ1-2; len: 12; abundance: .; v_gene: TRBV5-6; CDR3aa: ASSLNGALYGYT
j_gene: TRBJ2-7; len: 13; abundance: .; v_gene: TRBV2; CDR3aa: ASSYRTGALDEQY
j_gene: TRBJ2-1; len: 12; abundance: .; v_gene: TRBV10-3; CDR3aa: AIAGLAGVHEQF
j_gene: TRBJ2-3; len: 13; abundance: once; v_gene: TRBV5-6; CDR3aa: ASSRDRGYTDTQY
j_gene: TRBJ1-5; len: 12; abundance: .; v_gene: TRBV6-5; CDR3aa: ATRRQGGDQPQH
j_gene: TRBJ1-2; len: 11; abundance: once; v_gene: TRBV7-3; CDR3aa: ASSPRPDYGYT
j_gene: TRBJ2-1; len: 14; abundance: .; v_gene: TRBV14; CDR3aa: ASSLRDRLDYNEQF
j_gene: TRBJ1-3; len: 11; abundance: .; v_gene: TRBV2; CDR3aa: ASMLGTGNTIY
j_gene: TRBJ2-7; len: 13; abundance: .; v_gene: TRBV19; CDR3aa: ATRSRASGSYEQY
j_gene: TRBJ2-1; len: 12; abundance: .; v_gene: TRBV11-2; CDR3aa: ASSIGGTYNEQF
j_gene: TRBJ1-5; len: 10; abundance: .; v_gene: TRBV5-6; CDR3aa: ASSLMWGSGH
j_gene: TRBJ2-1; len: 13; abundance: .; v_gene: TRBV7-9; CDR3aa: ASSPGLGDYNEQF
j_gene: TRBJ2-1; len: 14; abundance: .; v_gene: TRBV4-1; CDR3aa: ASSPAGLAGNNEQF
j_gene: TRBJ2-2; len: 13; abundance: .; v_gene: TRBV27; CDR3aa: ASSLRAGGTGELF
j_gene: TRBJ1-2; len: 11; abundance: once; v_gene: TRBV7-2; CDR3aa: ASSAAVNYGYT
j_gene: TRBJ1-5; len: 13; abundance: .; v_gene: TRBV7-2; CDR3aa: ASSLTGGSNQPQH
j_gene: TRBJ2-7; len: 12; abundance: .; v_gene: TRBV7-2; CDR3aa: ASSLGQSPYEQY
j_gene: TRBJ1-3; len: 13; abundance: .; v_gene: TRBV6-5; CDR3aa: ASTQTGYSGNTIY
j_gene: TRBJ1-6; len: 14; abundance: .; v_gene: TRBV9; CDR3aa: ASSVDGSSYNSPLH
j_gene: TRBJ2-1; len: 13; abundance: once; v_gene: TRBV23-1; CDR3aa: ASSQPRLVGNEQF
j_gene: TRBJ2-7; len: 12; abundance: once; v_gene: TRBV7-8; CDR3aa: ASSFRDTNYEQY
j_gene: TRBJ2-1; len: 13; abundance: .; v_gene: TRBV10-3; CDR3aa: AISGGASGYNEQF